The table lists the clone carrying this T cell receptor (beta chain) with a few counts. Its antigen is unidentified. TCRdb reprocessed the RT-PCR reads via MiXCR and lists one record per CDR3 protein. The sample lists hundreds of thousands of distinct CDR3 sequences, about 25% occurring once. This sample is drawn from a study of response to subunit inactivated influenza vaccine. The CDR3 sequence is 15 residues long. With V trimmed by 3 bases and J by 5 bases, 3 bases remained unmatched. Germline CDR1 and CDR2: LNHNV and YYDKDF (reference sequence). General study findings and limits: Researchers suggested that each seasonal influenza vaccination recruits few new T cells.

The TCR originated in a man aged 45-65 years who received an inactivated influenza vaccine. This chain uses TRBV15 with TRBJ2-1; 11 bases align to TRBD2. The sequencing used CD4+ T cells sorted from PBMCs, collected 4 to 6 days after vaccination. The CDR3 DNA is TGTGCCACCAGCAGTAGCGGGAGGGCCAACAATGAGCAGTTCTTC. Translating gives CATSSSGRANNEQFF.